The 30 T cell receptor beta chains below were found in one sample sequenced in a study of identifying expanded T cells in peripheral blood. Profiled with immunoSEQ multiplex PCR; TCRdb holds only in-frame clones, not every one. The sample has about 74,000 clones; roughly 81% are singletons. Sample: blood. Receptors originate from a person aged 18 to 75 in good health.

The CDR3, as DNA: TGTGCCTGGAGTGGGGGGGGACAGACGGACACTGAAGCTTTCTTT. Translated: CAWSGGGQTDTEAFF. This chain links TRBV30 with TRBJ1-1; 7 bases map to TRBD1. The length of the CDR3 is 15 residues. The germline gives CDR1 GTSNPN, CDR2 SVGIG (reference sequence). The V segment lost 1 base and the J segment 3 bases; nucleotides outside the gene matches: 8.

This chain uses TRBV29-1 with TRBJ2-3; D gene ambiguous. Trimming left V 4 bases short and J 1 base short, with 6 bases between. The CDR3 consists of 12 residues. Per the germline V gene, CDR1 is SQVTM and CDR2 is ANQGSEA. The chain's CDR3 is CSVGMGTDTQYF. The CDR3 bases are TGCAGCGTTGGAATGGGCACAGATACGCAGTATTTT.

The chain uses TRBV2 and TRBJ2-6; possibly TRBD1 for D (6 bases). The CDR3 loop spans 15 amino acids. V was cut by 6 bases and J by 4 bases, with 13 bases left in between. CDR1 SNHLY and CDR2 FYNNEI come from the germline V gene. Here the CDR3 DNA reads TGTGCCAGCAGCATCAGGGGATCCGGGGCCAACGTCCTGACTTTC. Its protein is CASSIRGSGANVLTF.

The rearrangement links TRBV9 to TRBJ2-1; no firm D call. CDR1 and CDR2 from the germline V gene are SGDLS and YYNGEE. The CDR3 totals 13 residues. The V and J ends lost 4 bases and 4 bases respectively, with 9 bases between them. CDR3 region: CASSPNIYNEQFF. The CDR3 region has the DNA TGTGCCAGCAGCCCCAATATTTACAATGAGCAGTTCTTC.

This clone was recorded once. The genes are TRBV7-2 and TRBJ2-5; D gene uncertain. Trimming stripped 2 bases from V and 1 base from J, with 5 bases between. CDR1 and CDR2 (germline): SGHTA, FQGNSA. CDR3 size: 13 residues. The CDR3 coding sequence is TGTGCCAGCAGCTTATCCGTCCAAGAGACCCAGTACTTC. Residues: CASSLSVQETQYF.

V gene TRBV29-1 combines with J gene TRBJ1-5; D ambiguous. CDR3 length equals 13 residues. CDR1 is SQVTM and CDR2 is ANQGSEA in the germline V gene. Trimming pared 3 bases from V and 6 bases from J, leaving 12 bases between. As DNA, the CDR3 is TGCAGCGTTGAGGGCGGGGAGGGTCAGCCCCAGCATTTT. Residues: CSVEGGEGQPQHF.

The CDR3 reads CASRKQGVSNYGYTF. The DNA for the CDR3 is TGTGCCAGCAGAAAACAGGGTGTTTCTAACTATGGCTACACCTTC. This rearrangement joins TRBV28 to TRBJ1-2, with a tentative D call TRBD1 (6 bases). Trimming cost V 6 bases and J 0 bases, with 14 bases left between them. The CDR3 extends over 15 amino acids. The germline V gene has CDR1 MDHEN and CDR2 SYDVKM.

This chain joins TRBV7-6 and TRBJ2-2, with 12 bases lining up with TRBD1. Germline assignment: CDR1 SGHVS and CDR2 FNYEAQ. Trimming cost V 3 bases and J 3 bases; bases outside gene matches: 11. This CDR3 spans 19 amino acids. The CDR3 sequence: CASSLGTGGFSGDTGELFF. In nucleotides, the CDR3 is TGTGCCAGCAGCTTGGGGACAGGGGGCTTCTCAGGGGACACCGGGGAGCTGTTTTTT.

This clone is medium-sized in the sample. This chain links TRBV7-3 with TRBJ1-1; D is undetermined. CDR1 is SGHTA, CDR2 FQGTGA, per germline. The CDR3 contains 13 residues. The V and J ends lost 4 bases and 0 bases respectively, with 6 bases between them. The CDR3 DNA is TGTGCCAGCAGCTCCTCACTGAACACTGAAGCTTTCTTT. This codes for CASSSSLNTEAFF.

The chain employs TRBV19 and TRBJ2-5; D unclear. Germline values: CDR1 LNHDA, CDR2 SQIVND (reference sequence). There are 12 residues in the CDR3. Trimming cost V 10 bases and J 5 bases, with 14 bases left between them. CDR3 residues: CATDHVRETQYF. CDR3 sequence (DNA): TGTGCCACCGACCATGTGAGGGAGACCCAGTACTTC.

The rearrangement joins TRBV19 to TRBJ1-1, with a tentative D call TRBD1 (5 bases). The CDR3 is 15 amino acids. V was trimmed by 5 bases and J by 5 bases, leaving 18 bases between them. Germline CDR1 reads LNHDA; CDR2 reads SQIVND (reference sequence). DNA of the CDR3: TGTGCCAGTAGTCACTCCCAGGGTTGGGGGACTGAAGCTTTCTTT. It encodes CASSHSQGWGTEAFF.

The chain couples TRBV14 to TRBJ2-1, with D maybe TRBD2 (6 bases). The CDR3 totals 16 residues. Germline values: CDR1 SGHDN, CDR2 FVKESK. The V gene lost 4 bases and the J gene lost 6 bases, with 19 bases spanning the gap. CDR3 in DNA: TGTGCCAGCAGCCTCGGATCGGGAGAAGGGCTCAATGAGCAGTTCTTC. As protein: CASSLGSGEGLNEQFF.

The chain joins TRBV28 to TRBJ2-7; 9 bases fit TRBD2. The CDR3 contains 17 residues. The ends lost 6 bases at V and 3 bases at J; junction bases unmatched: 15. The germline V gene encodes CDR1 MDHEN and CDR2 SYDVKM. The CDR3 DNA sequence: TGTGCCAGCAGAACGGGTAGCGGGAGCTTGAATCTCTACGAGCAGTACTTC. Translated: CASRTGSGSLNLYEQYF.

V and J are TRBV4-2 and TRBJ2-3; a weak D match, TRBD2 (7 bases). Germline V gene sequence: CDR1 LGHNA, CDR2 YNFKEQ. Trimming stripped 5 bases from V and 11 bases from J, with 26 bases between. The CDR3 is 16 residues long. The CDR3 DNA reads as TGTGCCAGCAGCGACCAACTAGCGACCTCGCCAGGGGAGCAGTATTTT. Translating it yields CASSDQLATSPGEQYF.

The chain recombines TRBV7-8 with TRBJ2-1; the match to TRBD1 covers 10 bases. Per the germline V gene, CDR1 is SGHVS and CDR2 is FQNEAQ. V gave up 1 base and J gave up 9 bases; unmatched junction bases: 3. This CDR3 contains 14 residues. The CDR3 sequence: CASSLVGQGSEQFF. DNA for the CDR3: TGTGCCAGCAGCTTAGTGGGACAGGGGAGTGAGCAGTTCTTC.

Concerning this clone: An end of the junction does not agree with germline; a read error may underlie this. Other DNA variants within this sample encode the same CDR3. CDR3 region: CASSLVGRDEQYF. CDR3 bases: TGCGCCAGCAGTTTAGTGGGCAGGGACGAGCAGTACTTC. The chain links TRBV28 to TRBJ2-7, with a weak D call TRBD1 (5 bases). This CDR3 comprises 13 residues. Germline CDR1 is MDHEN and CDR2 is SYDVKM. Together with reference TRBV28 and TRBJ2-7, the CDR3 gives the full variable domain: DVKVTQSSRYLVKRTGEKVFLECVQDMDHENMFWYRQDPGLGLRLIYFSYDVKMKEKGDIPEGYSVSREKKERFSLILESASTNQTSMYLCASSLVGRDEQYFGPGTRLTVT.

J is TRBJ2-7 and V is TRBV6-6; TRBD1 matches at 10 bases. The CDR3 is made up of 14 amino acids. The V and J ends lost 8 bases and 2 bases, in that order; junction bases with no gene match: 6. Germline loops: CDR1 MNHNY, CDR2 SVGAGI (reference sequence). The CDR3 region has the DNA TGTGCCAGCTCAGCCGGGACAGGGGCCTACGAGCAGTACTTC. Its protein is CASSAGTGAYEQYF.

The chain is built from TRBV6-4 and TRBJ2-2; tentatively, D is TRBD2 (5 bases). CDR1 is MRHNA, CDR2 SNTAGT, per germline. The CDR3 is 14 amino acids. The V and J ends lost 2 bases and 4 bases respectively, with 8 bases between them. The chain's CDR3 is CASSDEGGTGELFF. In DNA, the CDR3 is TGTGCCAGCAGTGACGAGGGCGGCACCGGGGAGCTGTTTTTT.

This chain joins TRBV18 and TRBJ2-3; no firm D call. V was shortened by 1 base and J by 2 bases, with 16 bases between the two germline ends. The CDR3 spans 17 residues. Germline CDR1 KGHSH, CDR2 LQKENI. The CDR3 DNA sequence: TGTGCCAGCTCACCACTTCTAGATCATTTGACCACAGATACGCAGTATTTT. Amino acid sequence: CASSPLLDHLTTDTQYF.

The chain recombines TRBV10-3 with TRBJ1-4; D might be TRBD1 (5 bases). The CDR3 spans 14 residues. Deletions cut 8 bases from V and 7 bases from J, with 17 bases between. Germline assignment: CDR1 ENHRY and CDR2 SYGVKD. CDR3 region: CAIRPEGAAEKLFF. Written as DNA, the CDR3 is TGTGCCATCCGCCCTGAAGGGGCGGCTGAAAAACTGTTTTTT.

This clone showed up just once. Additional DNA sequences in this sample encode the identical CDR3. The chain combines TRBV27 with TRBJ2-2; D gene unclear. The ends were cut back, 6 bases at V and 5 bases at J, with 10 bases in the middle. Germline V gives CDR1 MNHEY, CDR2 SMNVEV (reference sequence). The CDR3 is 13 amino acids. The CDR3 here is CASSPTRTGELFF. The CDR3, as DNA: TGTGCCAGCAGCCCTACCCGGACCGGGGAGCTGTTTTTT.

The gene calls are TRBV19 and TRBJ1-2; possibly TRBD1 for D (5 bases). The CDR3 is 13 residues long. From germline, CDR1 is LNHDA and CDR2 SQIVND (reference sequence). Between the trimmed V and J ends, which lost 3 bases and 5 bases, there was a span of 10 bases. Here the CDR3 DNA reads TGTGCCAGTAGTATGCGGGGGAGGTATGGCTACACCTTC. Its translation: CASSMRGRYGYTF.

The rearrangement links TRBV30 to TRBJ2-1; D unclear. CDR3 length: 13 amino acids. Trimming left V 5 bases short and J 3 bases short, with 11 bases between. From germline, CDR1 is GTSNPN and CDR2 SVGIG (reference sequence). CDR3 DNA sequence: TGTGCCTGGGGGAAGGGTCGCTACAATGAGCAGTTCTTC. It translates to CAWGKGRYNEQFF.

This sequence joins TRBV10-3 and TRBJ2-1; TRBD2 aligns across 11 bases. Germline trimming cut 7 bases from V and 6 bases from J; bases unmatched to any gene: 8. In germline, CDR1 is ENHRY, CDR2 SYGVKD. The CDR3 has 15 residues. The CDR3 DNA reads as TGTGCCATCACTGCTACCGGGACTAGCGGCAATGAGCAGTTCTTC. This translates into CAITATGTSGNEQFF.

V gene TRBV27 combines with J gene TRBJ2-1; TRBD2 aligns across 11 bases. The CDR3 covers 15 residues. V trimming: 6 bases; J trimming: 3 bases; junction bases outside the gene matches: 4. Germline V gene data show CDR1 as MNHEY and CDR2 as SMNVEV (reference sequence). DNA of the CDR3: TGTGCCAGCAGCGAACTAGCGGGAGTCTACAATGAGCAGTTCTTC. Translating it yields CASSELAGVYNEQFF.

V gene TRBV9 combines with J gene TRBJ2-7; D assignment may be TRBD1 or TRBD2 (5 bases each). The V gene's germline CDR1 is SGDLS and CDR2 YYNGEE. V lost 7 bases, J lost 2 bases, and 16 bases lay in between. The length of the CDR3 is 14 residues. The CDR3 sequence: CASSVGTAAYEQYF. The CDR3 DNA reads TGTGCCAGCTCCGTTGGGACCGCGGCCTACGAGCAGTACTTC.

A note on this clone: This CDR3 is also generated by other DNA sequences in the sample. The gene calls are TRBV7-2 and TRBJ2-1; no clear D. The CDR3 runs to 13 residues. The germline CDR1 and CDR2 sequences are SGHTA and FQGNSA. V dropped 1 base and J dropped 5 bases, with 6 bases sitting between them. CDR3 residues: CASSLGTNNEQFF. CDR3 nucleotide sequence: TGTGCCAGCAGCTTAGGAACCAACAATGAGCAGTTCTTC.

The chain's CDR3 is CSVGTPMNTEAFF. CDR3 bases: TGCAGCGTGGGGACACCTATGAACACTGAAGCTTTCTTT. The gene calls are TRBV29-1 and TRBJ1-1, with D perhaps matching TRBD1 (6 bases). Germline V gives CDR1 SQVTM, CDR2 ANQGSEA. The CDR3 has 13 residues. Trimming pared 6 bases from V and 0 bases from J, leaving 11 bases between. Drawing the rest from reference TRBV29-1 and TRBJ1-1, the complete variable domain is SAVISQKPSRDICQRGTSLTIQCQVDSQVTMMFWYRQQPGQSLTLIATANQGSEATYESGFVIDKFPISRPNLTFSTLTVSNMSPEDSSIYLCSVGTPMNTEAFFGQGTRLTVV.

The chain links TRBV5-4 to TRBJ2-1; TRBD2 might be the D (5 bases). This CDR3 comprises 15 residues. With 0 bases removed from V and 1 base from J, the gap between germline ends came to 8 bases. CDR1 SGHNT and CDR2 YYREEE come from the germline V gene (reference sequence). The CDR3 spells CASSLGGLSYNEQFF. The DNA of the CDR3 is TGTGCCAGCAGCTTGGGAGGACTGTCCTACAATGAGCAGTTCTTC.

The V and J genes are TRBV6-6 and TRBJ2-1, with 8 bases that match TRBD1. Trimming at V came to 5 bases and at J to 3 bases, leaving 6 bases not matched to a gene. CDR1 is MNHNY, CDR2 SVGAGI, per germline (reference sequence). The CDR3 has 15 residues. CDR3 protein: CASSGQGTDYNEQFF. The CDR3 coding sequence is TGTGCCAGCAGTGGACAGGGTACCGACTACAATGAGCAGTTCTTC.